This TCR beta chain was documented in a study of blood T cell repertoires in COVID-19 (dated by TCRdb to 2019 to 2021). Regarding the study in general: Samples from collaborators originated in the United States, Italy and Spain and spanned both the acute and convalescent phases of COVID-19. Where available, HLA class I and class II types were taken from metadata supplied by the sample provider and were not determined by assay-based typing. Deeply sampled blood TCRbeta repertoires from subjects exposed to, actively infected with, or recovered from COVID-19 were included in the dataset. The sample metadata nearly always contained a de-identified subject ID, COVID-19 status, age in years and sex. Samples were obtained from the ongoing ImmuneRACE study (first 160 participants) and from over 1,000 subjects provided by 6 global collaborators. The prospective study material was composed of cDNA or gDNA derived from T cells, B-cell-depleted T cells, or PBMCs. A freely available public database, intended as a resource for researchers studying the immune response to SARS-CoV-2, is where the repertoires were released. Study-wide conclusions, independent of this receptor: How much clinical and demographic metadata was included differed by source and by participant, and the metadata was provided uncurated.

Each collaborating institution followed its own protocols to collect whole blood in K2EDTA tubes. For TCRbeta analysis, collaborators shipped samples as frozen whole blood, isolated PBMCs, or DNA extracted from either of those sample types. The immunoSEQ Assay, a bias-controlled multiplex PCR, was used to amplify TCRbeta CDR3 regions from genomic DNA. The published analysis was carried out like this. The number of nucleated cells in each sample was estimated from the amplification of reference gene primers within the assay. To quantify the absolute abundance of each unique TCRbeta CDR3 rearrangement, sequence reads were collapsed and filtered. For each sample, productive Simpson clonality was calculated as the square root of Simpson's diversity index over productive rearrangements. Here the immuneACCESS table is served through TCRdb, limited to in-frame sequences with V and J called. Missing clones are a known gap in these copies; in checked studies unresolved V genes cover under half, and the rest lacks a known reason. That table furnishes V, J and clone size, whereas the DNA furnished D and trimming. A total of about 40,000 clones appear in this sample, around 83% of them only once. The top ten clones comprise less than 3.5% of the sample.

CDR1 and CDR2, looked up from the germline V gene, are SGHNT and YENEEA. The CDR3 goes from the cysteine to the phenylalanine over 16 residues. The only DNA kept is the CDR3, 48 bases in frame from the first base. V lost 4 bases and J lost 0 bases, and the count of bases not matched to a germline gene is 6. Turning to this clone: The target of this receptor is not known. Nothing much larger sits one base from this clone, and base qualities are not available.

The material sequenced was peripheral blood. Rearrangement joined TRBV11-3 to TRBJ2-1; 7 middle bases align to TRBD2. The sequence was collected from a woman in her sixties with acute or convalescent COVID-19. The CDR3 in this case is CASSSGGTSSYNEQFF. The nucleotides are TGTGCCAGCAGCTCCGGGGGGACGAGCTCCTACAATGAGCAGTTCTTC.